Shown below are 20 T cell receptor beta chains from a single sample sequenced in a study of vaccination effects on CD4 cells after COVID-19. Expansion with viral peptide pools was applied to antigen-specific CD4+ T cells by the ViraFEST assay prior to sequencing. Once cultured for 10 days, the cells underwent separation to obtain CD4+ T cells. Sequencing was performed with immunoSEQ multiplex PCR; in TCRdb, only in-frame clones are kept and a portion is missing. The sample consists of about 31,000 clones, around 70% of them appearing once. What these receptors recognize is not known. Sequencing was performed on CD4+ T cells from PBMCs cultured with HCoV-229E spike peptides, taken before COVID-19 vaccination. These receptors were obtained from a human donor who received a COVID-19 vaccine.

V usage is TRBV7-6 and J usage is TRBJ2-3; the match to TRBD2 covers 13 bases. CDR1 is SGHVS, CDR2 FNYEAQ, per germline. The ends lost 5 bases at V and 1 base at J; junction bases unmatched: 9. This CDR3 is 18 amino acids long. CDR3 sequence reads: CASSLTSGRRFRTDTQYF. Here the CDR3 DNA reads TGTGCCAGCAGCCTGACTAGCGGGAGGCGTTTCCGCACAGATACGCAGTATTTT. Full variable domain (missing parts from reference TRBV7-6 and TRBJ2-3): GAGVSQSPRYKVTKRGQDVALRCDPISGHVSLYWYRQALGQGPEFLTYFNYEAQQDKSGLPNDRFSAERPEGSISTLTIQRTEQRDSAMYRCASSLTSGRRFRTDTQYFGPGTRLTVL.

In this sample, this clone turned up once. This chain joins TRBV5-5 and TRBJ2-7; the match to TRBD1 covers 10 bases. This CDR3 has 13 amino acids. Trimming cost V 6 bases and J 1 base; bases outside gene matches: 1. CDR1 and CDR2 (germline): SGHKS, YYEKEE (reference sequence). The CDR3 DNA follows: TGTGCCAGCATGGGACAGGGGTCCTACGAGCAGTACTTC. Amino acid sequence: CASMGQGSYEQYF.

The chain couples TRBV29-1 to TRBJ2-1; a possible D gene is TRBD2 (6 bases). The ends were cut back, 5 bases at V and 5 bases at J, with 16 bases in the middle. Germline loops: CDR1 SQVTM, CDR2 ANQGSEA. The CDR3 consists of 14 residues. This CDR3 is CSVLELGTDNEQFF. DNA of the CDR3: TGCAGCGTTCTAGAACTAGGGACTGACAATGAGCAGTTCTTC.

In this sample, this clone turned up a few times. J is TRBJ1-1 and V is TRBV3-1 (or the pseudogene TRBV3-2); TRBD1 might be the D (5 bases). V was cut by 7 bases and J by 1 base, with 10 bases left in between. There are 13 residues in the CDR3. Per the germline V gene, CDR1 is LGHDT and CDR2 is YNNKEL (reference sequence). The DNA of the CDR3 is TGTGCCAGCATGAGGACACAGAACACTGAAGCTTTCTTT. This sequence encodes CASMRTQNTEAFF.

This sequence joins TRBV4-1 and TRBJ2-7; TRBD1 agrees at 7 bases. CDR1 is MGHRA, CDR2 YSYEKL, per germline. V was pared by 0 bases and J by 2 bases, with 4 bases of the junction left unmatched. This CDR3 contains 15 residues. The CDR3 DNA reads TGCGCCAGCAGCCAAGATTCTGGGACAGCCTACGAGCAGTACTTC. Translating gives CASSQDSGTAYEQYF.

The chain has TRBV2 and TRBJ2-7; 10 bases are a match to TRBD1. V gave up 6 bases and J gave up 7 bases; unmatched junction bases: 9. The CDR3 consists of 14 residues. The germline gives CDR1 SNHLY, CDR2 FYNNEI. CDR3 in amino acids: CASSATGGYREQYF. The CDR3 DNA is TGTGCCAGCAGCGCGACAGGGGGCTATCGGGAGCAGTACTTC.

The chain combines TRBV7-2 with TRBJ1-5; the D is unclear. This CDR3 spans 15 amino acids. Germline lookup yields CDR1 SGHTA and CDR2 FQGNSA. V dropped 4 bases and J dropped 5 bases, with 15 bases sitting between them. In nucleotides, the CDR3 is TGTGCCAGCAGCTACCGGGCCCGGGTGGATCAGCCCCAGCATTTT. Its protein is CASSYRARVDQPQHF.

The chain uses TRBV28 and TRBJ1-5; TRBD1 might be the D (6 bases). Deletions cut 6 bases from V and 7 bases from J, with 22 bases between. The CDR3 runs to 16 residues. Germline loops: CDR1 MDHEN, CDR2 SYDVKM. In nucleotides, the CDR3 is TGTGCCAGCAGCCCCGTTGGGGGGCAATGGAGGCAGCCCCAGCATTTT. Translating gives CASSPVGGQWRQPQHF. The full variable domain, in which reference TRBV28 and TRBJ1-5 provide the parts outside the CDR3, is DVKVTQSSRYLVKRTGEKVFLECVQDMDHENMFWYRQDPGLGLRLIYFSYDVKMKEKGDIPEGYSVSREKKERFSLILESASTNQTSMYLCASSPVGGQWRQPQHFGDGTRLSIL.

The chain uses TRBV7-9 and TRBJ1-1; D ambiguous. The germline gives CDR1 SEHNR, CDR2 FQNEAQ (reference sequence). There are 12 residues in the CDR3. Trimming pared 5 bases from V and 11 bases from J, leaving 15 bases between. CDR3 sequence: CASSPERAVAFF. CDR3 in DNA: TGTGCCAGCAGCCCCGAAAGAGCTGTGGCTTTCTTT. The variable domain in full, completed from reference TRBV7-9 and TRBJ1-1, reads DTGVSQNPRHKITKRGQNVTFRCDPISEHNRLYWYRQTLGQGPEFLTYFQNEAQLEKSRLLSDRFSAERPKGSFSTLEIQRTEQGDSAMYLCASSPERAVAFFGQGTRLTVV.

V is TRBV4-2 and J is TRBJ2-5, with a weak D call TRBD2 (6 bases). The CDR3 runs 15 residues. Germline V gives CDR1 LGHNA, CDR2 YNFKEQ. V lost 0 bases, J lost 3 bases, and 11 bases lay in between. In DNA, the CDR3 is TGTGCCAGCAGCCAAGATCGGTCGGGGGAAGAGACCCAGTACTTC. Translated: CASSQDRSGEETQYF.

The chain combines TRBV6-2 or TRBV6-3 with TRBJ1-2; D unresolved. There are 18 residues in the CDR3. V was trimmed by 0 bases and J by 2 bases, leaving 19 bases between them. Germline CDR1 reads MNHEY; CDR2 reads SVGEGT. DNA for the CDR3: TGTGCCAGCAGTTACTCGGACTTTGCGGCACAGATCAACTATGGCTACACCTTC. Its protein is CASSYSDFAAQINYGYTF.

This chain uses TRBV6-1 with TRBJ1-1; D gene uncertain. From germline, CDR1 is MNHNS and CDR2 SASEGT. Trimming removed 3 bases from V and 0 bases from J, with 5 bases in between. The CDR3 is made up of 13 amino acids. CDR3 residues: CASSDSLNTEAFF. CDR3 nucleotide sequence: TGTGCCAGCAGTGACAGTCTGAACACTGAAGCTTTCTTT.

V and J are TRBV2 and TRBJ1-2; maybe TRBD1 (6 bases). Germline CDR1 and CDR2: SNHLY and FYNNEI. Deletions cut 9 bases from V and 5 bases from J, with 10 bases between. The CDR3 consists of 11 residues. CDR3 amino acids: CARAQGYGYTF. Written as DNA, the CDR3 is TGTGCCAGAGCTCAGGGGTATGGCTACACCTTC.

The DNA of the CDR3 is TGTGCCAGCAGTGAATTTGCAGGGGCCTATAGCAATCAGCCCCAGCATTTT. This codes for CASSEFAGAYSNQPQHF. The V call is TRBV6-1, the J call TRBJ1-5; a weak D match, TRBD1 (6 bases). CDR3 length equals 17 residues. Per germline, CDR1 MNHNS and CDR2 SASEGT. Trimming pared 2 bases from V and 0 bases from J, leaving 14 bases between.

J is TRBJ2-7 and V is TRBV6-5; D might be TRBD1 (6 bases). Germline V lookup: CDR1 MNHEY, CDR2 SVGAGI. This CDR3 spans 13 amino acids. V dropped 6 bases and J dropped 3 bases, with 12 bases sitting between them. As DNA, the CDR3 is TGTGCCAGCAGCCAGGGGCCCTTCTACGAGCAGTACTTC. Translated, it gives CASSQGPFYEQYF.

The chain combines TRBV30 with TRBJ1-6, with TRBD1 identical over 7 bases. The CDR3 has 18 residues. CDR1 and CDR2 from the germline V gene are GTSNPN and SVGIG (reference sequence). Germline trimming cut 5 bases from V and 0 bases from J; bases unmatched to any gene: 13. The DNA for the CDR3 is TGTGCCTGGGCAAGGCGGGACAGAGGGAGCTCCTATAATTCACCCCTCCACTTT. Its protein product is CAWARRDRGSSYNSPLHF.

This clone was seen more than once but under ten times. This CDR3 is CASSHRSSYNEQFF. The CDR3 DNA is TGTGCCAGCAGCCACAGAAGCTCCTACAATGAGCAGTTCTTC. This rearrangement joins TRBV11-3 to TRBJ2-1; D is ambiguous. Germline V gives CDR1 SGHNT, CDR2 YENEEA. This CDR3 is built from 14 residues. The ends were cut back, 5 bases at V and 0 bases at J, with 8 bases in the middle.

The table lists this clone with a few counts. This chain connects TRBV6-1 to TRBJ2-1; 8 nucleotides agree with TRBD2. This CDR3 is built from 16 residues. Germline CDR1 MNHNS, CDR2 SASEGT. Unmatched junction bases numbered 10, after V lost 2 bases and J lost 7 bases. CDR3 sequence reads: CASSELPAGAPNEQFF. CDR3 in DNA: TGTGCCAGCAGTGAATTGCCAGCGGGGGCACCAAATGAGCAGTTCTTC.

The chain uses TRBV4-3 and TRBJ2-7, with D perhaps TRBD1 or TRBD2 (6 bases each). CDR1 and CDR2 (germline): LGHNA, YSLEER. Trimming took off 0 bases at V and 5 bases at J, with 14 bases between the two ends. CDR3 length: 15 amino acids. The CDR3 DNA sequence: TGCGCCAGCAGCCAAGATTTGGTAGGGGGGAACGAGCAGTACTTC. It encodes CASSQDLVGGNEQYF.

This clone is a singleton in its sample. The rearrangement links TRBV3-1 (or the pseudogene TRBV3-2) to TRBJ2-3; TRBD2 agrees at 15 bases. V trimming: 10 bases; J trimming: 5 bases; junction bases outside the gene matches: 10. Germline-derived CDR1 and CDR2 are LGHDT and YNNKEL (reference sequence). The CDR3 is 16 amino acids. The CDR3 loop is CATRTSGRALKDTQYF. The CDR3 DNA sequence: TGTGCCACGCGGACTAGCGGGAGGGCCTTGAAAGATACGCAGTATTTT.